Listed here are 31 T cell receptor beta chains from one sample, sequenced in a study of T cell responses to AZD1222 COVID-19 vaccine. Sequencing was performed with immunoSEQ multiplex PCR; in TCRdb, only in-frame clones are kept and a portion is missing. In the table there are approximately 130,000 clones, 86% of which are singletons. Specimen: peripheral blood, collected 28 days after the second AZD1222 dose. These receptors were obtained from an adult who received the AZD1222 COVID-19 vaccine.

The chain couples TRBV3-1 (or the pseudogene TRBV3-2) to TRBJ1-2; 8 nucleotides match TRBD1. Trimming at V came to 7 bases and at J to 7 bases, leaving 17 bases not matched to a gene. The CDR3 totals 16 residues. CDR1 is LGHDT, CDR2 YNNKEL, per germline (reference sequence). Here the CDR3 DNA reads TGTGCCAGCACCGTAGGTCTGCAGGGGGCGGGTCGTGGCTACACCTTC. Its protein is CASTVGLQGAGRGYTF.

The chain combines TRBV9 with TRBJ1-1; D perhaps matches TRBD1 (6 bases). The germline V and J ends were trimmed by 3 bases and 3 bases, with 12 bases remaining between them. The germline V gene encodes CDR1 SGDLS and CDR2 YYNGEE. The CDR3 is made up of 14 amino acids. CDR3 in amino acids: CASSGRGGDTEAFF. The CDR3 bases are TGTGCCAGCAGCGGCAGGGGTGGGGACACTGAAGCTTTCTTT.

The rearrangement joins TRBV5-4 to TRBJ1-6, with TRBD1 matching over 9 bases. Germline V gene data show CDR1 as SGHNT and CDR2 as YYREEE (reference sequence). The CDR3 has 15 residues. With 5 bases clipped from V and 7 bases from J, the junction kept 7 bases outside the gene matches. CDR3 loop: CASSRGQGQNSPLHF. The CDR3 DNA reads TGTGCCAGCAGTCGAGGACAGGGGCAAAATTCACCCCTCCACTTT.

This sequence joins TRBV9 and TRBJ1-2, with D maybe TRBD1 (5 bases). Germline lookup yields CDR1 SGDLS and CDR2 YYNGEE. Trimming removed 0 bases from V and 3 bases from J, with 12 bases in between. The CDR3 is made up of 15 amino acids. CDR3 protein: CASSVGGRVDYGYTF. The CDR3 DNA follows: TGTGCCAGCAGCGTAGGGGGCAGGGTAGACTATGGCTACACCTTC.

This clone came up a few times. The sample carries other DNA sequences with the same CDR3. This rearrangement joins TRBV9 to TRBJ2-3; D gene ambiguous. Germline CDR1 reads SGDLS; CDR2 reads YYNGEE. Deletions cut 0 bases from V and 3 bases from J, with 2 bases between. The CDR3 length is 12 residues. The CDR3 spells CASSVATDTQYF. CDR3 DNA sequence: TGTGCCAGCAGCGTAGCTACAGATACGCAGTATTTT.

The gene calls are TRBV6-1 and TRBJ2-2; TRBD1 agrees at 11 bases. The germline V gene encodes CDR1 MNHNS and CDR2 SASEGT. The CDR3 consists of 18 residues. J lost 5 bases, V lost 1 base, and 9 bases had no gene match. CDR3 coding DNA: TGTGCCAGCAGTGAAGTTGGGACAGGGGGAGCAAGAACCGGGGAGCTGTTTTTT. The encoded protein is CASSEVGTGGARTGELFF.

The chain uses TRBV6-1 and TRBJ1-2, with D unresolved. There are 15 residues in the CDR3. The V end lost 1 base, the J end lost 0 bases, and 9 bases lay between the germline ends. In germline, CDR1 is MNHNS, CDR2 SASEGT. As DNA, the CDR3 is TGTGCCAGCAGTGAAGTTAACCACCCTAACTATGGCTACACCTTC. It encodes CASSEVNHPNYGYTF.

The CDR3: CASSMDRGGGNTIYF. In DNA form, the CDR3 reads TGTGCCAGTAGTATGGACAGGGGAGGCGGAAACACCATATATTTT. The chain has TRBV19 and TRBJ1-3; 9 bases fit TRBD1. Germline V CDR1 and CDR2: LNHDA, SQIVND (reference sequence). The CDR3 totals 15 residues. Losses at the gene ends were 3 bases for V and 4 bases for J; bases not matched to a gene: 4.

This chain connects TRBV18 to TRBJ1-1; 8 bases align to TRBD1. This CDR3 comprises 15 residues. Trimming at V came to 0 bases and at J to 10 bases, leaving 10 bases not matched to a gene. CDR1 KGHSH and CDR2 LQKENI come from the germline V gene. The CDR3 sequence is CASSPPVETGDSAFF. In DNA form, the CDR3 reads TGTGCCAGCTCACCACCTGTGGAGACAGGGGACTCAGCTTTCTTT.

The chain employs TRBV5-1 and TRBJ1-1; D is possibly TRBD1 (5 bases). Germline loops: CDR1 SGHRS, CDR2 YFSETQ. V lost 2 bases and J 1 base, leaving 9 bases between the germline ends. The CDR3 is made up of 14 amino acids. The CDR3 nucleotides are TGCGCCAGCAGCTTTCGAGGACAGAACACTGAAGCTTTCTTT. This encodes CASSFRGQNTEAFF.

The chain uses TRBV12-3 or TRBV12-4 and TRBJ2-5; D is possibly TRBD2 (6 bases). This CDR3 is built from 13 residues. V was cut by 8 bases and J by 2 bases, with 12 bases left in between. The CDR3 loop reads CASGSGGQETQYF. The CDR3 DNA is TGTGCCAGCGGCTCTGGGGGGCAAGAGACCCAGTACTTC.

The chain is built from TRBV6-5 and TRBJ1-6; TRBD1 agrees at 7 bases. The CDR3 loop spans 15 amino acids. Losses at the gene ends were 4 bases for V and 4 bases for J; bases not matched to a gene: 4. Germline V gene lookup returns CDR1 MNHEY and CDR2 SVGAGI. DNA of the CDR3: TGTGCCAGCAGTTCCTCGACAGGGTATAATTCACCCCTCCACTTT. Amino acids: CASSSSTGYNSPLHF.

The gene calls are TRBV24-1 and TRBJ2-5; D is uncertain. In germline, CDR1 is KGHDR, CDR2 SFDVKD. The CDR3 length is 14 residues. The V end lost 4 bases, the J end lost 0 bases, and 8 bases lay between the germline ends. CDR3 amino acids: CATSETAYQETQYF. CDR3 DNA: TGTGCCACCAGTGAGACGGCTTACCAAGAGACCCAGTACTTC.

The chain combines TRBV4-1 with TRBJ1-1; D not certain. CDR3 length equals 16 residues. The V gene lost 0 bases and the J gene lost 0 bases, with 11 bases spanning the gap. Germline CDR1 is MGHRA and CDR2 is YSYEKL. The CDR3 region is CASSQDSPGVNTEAFF. The DNA of the CDR3 is TGCGCCAGCAGCCAAGATTCCCCCGGGGTGAACACTGAAGCTTTCTTT.

J is TRBJ1-6 and V is TRBV21-1; the tabulated D call, TRBD1, remains unverified against the DNA. TRBV21-1 is reported as a pseudogene. There are 14 residues in the CDR3. The CDR3: CASRQGDYNSPLHF. The CDR3 DNA sequence: TGTGCCAGCCGACAGGGGGACTATAATTCACCCCTCCACTTT.

The chain has TRBV24-1 and TRBJ2-5; D is unclear. Trimming pared 12 bases from V and 1 base from J, leaving 5 bases between. The CDR3 has 10 residues. Germline CDR1 is KGHDR and CDR2 is SFDVKD. CDR3 protein: CAAIQETQYF. In DNA, the CDR3 is TGTGCCGCGATCCAAGAGACCCAGTACTTC.

The chain employs TRBV7-8 and TRBJ1-2; D is uncertain. The CDR3 is made up of 13 amino acids. Deletions cut 3 bases from V and 7 bases from J, with 12 bases between. Germline V CDR1 and CDR2: SGHVS, FQNEAQ. The CDR3 here is CASSFFSAGGYTF. The DNA for the CDR3 is TGTGCCAGCAGCTTCTTCTCCGCGGGTGGCTACACCTTC.

This chain connects TRBV6-5 to TRBJ1-5; TRBD1 aligns across 7 bases. The CDR3 spans 14 residues. Losses at the gene ends were 7 bases for V and 3 bases for J; bases not matched to a gene: 6. Germline CDR1 MNHEY, CDR2 SVGAGI. This CDR3 reads CASTHRGNNQPQHF. The CDR3 DNA is TGTGCCAGCACGCACAGGGGCAACAATCAGCCCCAGCATTTT.

The V and J genes are TRBV15 and TRBJ2-1; D gene uncertain. The CDR3 has 16 residues. Trimming removed 0 bases at V and 3 bases at J, with 12 bases between. CDR1 and CDR2 (germline): LNHNV, YYDKDF (reference sequence). CDR3 amino acids: CATSRDRSGGYNEQFF. CDR3 DNA sequence: TGTGCCACCAGCAGAGATCGCTCGGGTGGCTACAATGAGCAGTTCTTC.

This chain joins TRBV7-9 and TRBJ2-7; D might be TRBD1 or TRBD2, each matching 5 bases. V was clipped by 6 bases and J by 3 bases, with 12 bases between them. This CDR3 has 13 residues. The germline CDR1 and CDR2 sequences are SEHNR and FQNEAQ (reference sequence). The CDR3 sequence is CASSPGTYYEQYF. The CDR3 nucleotides are TGTGCCAGCAGTCCCGGGACCTACTACGAGCAGTACTTC.

The chain has TRBV12-2 and TRBJ2-1; the D call of TRBD2 is as the table states it, not checked on the DNA. TRBV12-2 is listed as a pseudogene. The CDR3 sequence is 20 residues long. The CDR3: CASRLGSRLAGGSVENEQFF. As DNA, the CDR3 is TGTGCAAGTCGCTTAGGGAGTAGACTAGCGGGGGGGTCGGTTGAGAATGAGCAGTTCTTC.

This chain connects TRBV20-1 to TRBJ1-5, with D unresolved. The CDR3 is 13 residues long. Per the germline V gene, CDR1 is DFQATT and CDR2 is SNEGSKA (reference sequence). Trimming cost V 3 bases and J 0 bases, with 6 bases left between them. The CDR3 region has the DNA TGCAGTGCTAGTTGGGGTAGCAATCAGCCCCAGCATTTT. Protein sequence: CSASWGSNQPQHF.

The V and J genes are TRBV4-2 and TRBJ2-5, with 11 nucleotides matching TRBD2. Germline V gene lookup returns CDR1 LGHNA and CDR2 YNFKEQ. The CDR3 extends over 15 amino acids. The J segment lost 3 bases and the V segment lost 0 bases, leaving 0 bases of the junction unmatched. The CDR3 spells CASSQETSGEETQYF. The CDR3 DNA sequence: TGTGCCAGCAGCCAAGAGACTAGCGGGGAAGAGACCCAGTACTTC.

The chain has TRBV5-1 and TRBJ1-3, with a weak D call TRBD1 (6 bases). CDR3 length: 14 residues. Germline loops: CDR1 SGHRS, CDR2 YFSETQ. Trimming shortened V by 2 bases and J by 2 bases, and 8 bases separated the two germline ends. In DNA form, the CDR3 reads TGCGCCAGCAGCTTAGGGGGGACTGGAAACACCATATATTTT. Translated: CASSLGGTGNTIYF.

J is TRBJ1-1 and V is TRBV6-5, with TRBD1 as a possible D gene (6 bases). V was cut by 6 bases and J by 6 bases, with 17 bases left in between. This CDR3 comprises 14 residues. From germline, CDR1 is MNHEY and CDR2 SVGAGI. CDR3 in DNA: TGTGCCAGCAGAACCGGACAGTTTGAGGCTGAAGCTTTCTTT. Translating gives CASRTGQFEAEAFF.

The J gene is TRBJ2-5, the V gene TRBV3-1 (or the pseudogene TRBV3-2), with D possibly matching TRBD2 (6 bases). The CDR3 loop spans 16 amino acids. Germline CDR1 is LGHDT and CDR2 is YNNKEL (reference sequence). Trimming removed 1 base at V and 5 bases at J, with 17 bases between. CDR3 region: CASSQASGAGRETQYF. CDR3 nucleotides: TGTGCCAGCAGCCAAGCCTCTGGGGCGGGACGGGAGACCCAGTACTTC.

V usage is TRBV7-2 and J usage is TRBJ2-5; either TRBD1 or TRBD2 may supply D (6 bases each). The CDR3 loop spans 13 amino acids. V gave up 2 bases and J gave up 5 bases, with 9 bases separating them. In germline, CDR1 is SGHTA, CDR2 FQGNSA. The CDR3: CASSLWGAETQYF. DNA for the CDR3: TGTGCCAGCAGCTTATGGGGGGCGGAGACCCAGTACTTC.

This chain connects TRBV28 to TRBJ1-4; 7 positions agree with TRBD1. The CDR3 loop spans 13 amino acids. Germline V gene data show CDR1 as MDHEN and CDR2 as SYDVKM. V was clipped by 5 bases and J by 8 bases; unmatched bases: 5. This CDR3 reads CASSIPGGEKLFF. The CDR3 DNA follows: TGTGCCAGCAGTATCCCAGGGGGGGAAAAACTGTTTTTT.

The chain carries TRBV5-4 and TRBJ1-1, with a possible D match to TRBD1 (5 bases). Germline V gene lookup returns CDR1 SGHNT and CDR2 YYREEE (reference sequence). Trimming took off 4 bases at V and 3 bases at J, with 10 bases between the two ends. The CDR3 length is 13 residues. CDR3 loop: CASSMGGDTEAFF. The DNA of the CDR3 is TGTGCCAGCAGCATGGGAGGGGACACTGAAGCTTTCTTT.

The chain joins TRBV6-2 or TRBV6-3 to TRBJ2-3; D is perhaps TRBD2 (6 bases). Germline values: CDR1 MNHEY, CDR2 SVGEGT. The CDR3 is 14 residues long. Trimming pared 1 base from V and 9 bases from J, leaving 14 bases between. This CDR3 reads CASSYWDRGATQYF. The CDR3 DNA follows: TGTGCCAGCAGTTACTGGGACCGCGGGGCCACGCAGTATTTT.

V usage is TRBV6-1 and J usage is TRBJ1-4; D is uncertain. CDR1 and CDR2 (germline): MNHNS, SASEGT. The CDR3 is 11 amino acids. Trimming stripped 2 bases from V and 8 bases from J, with 3 bases between. CDR3 coding DNA: TGTGCCAGCAGTGAAAGAGAAAAACTGTTTTTT. Residues: CASSEREKLFF.